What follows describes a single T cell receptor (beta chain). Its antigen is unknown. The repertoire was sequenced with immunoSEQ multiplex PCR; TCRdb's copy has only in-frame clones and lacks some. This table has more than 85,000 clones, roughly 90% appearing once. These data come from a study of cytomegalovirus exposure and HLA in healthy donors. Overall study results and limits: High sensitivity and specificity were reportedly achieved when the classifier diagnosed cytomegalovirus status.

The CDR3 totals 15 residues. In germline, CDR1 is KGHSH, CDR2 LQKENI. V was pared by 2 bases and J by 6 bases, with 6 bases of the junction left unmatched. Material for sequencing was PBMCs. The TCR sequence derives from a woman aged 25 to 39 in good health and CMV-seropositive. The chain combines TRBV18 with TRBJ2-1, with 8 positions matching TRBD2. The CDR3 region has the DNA TGTGCCAGCTCACCATCCGGGAGGGCCTCCAATGAGCAGTTCTTC. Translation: CASSPSGRASNEQFF.